Presented here are 13 T cell receptor beta chains from one specimen sequenced in a study of beta chain features in type 1 diabetes. TCRB transcripts that were expressed got sequenced, as all of the isolated RNA had been reverse transcribed. TCRdb's table, derived via immunoSEQ multiplex PCR, lists solely in-frame clones and lacks some. The sample lists a few hundred thousand clones, around 13% occurring once. Sample: naive CD4+ T cells from blood. Source of these receptors: a man younger than 35 in good health.

Only a few counts were recorded for this clone. This rearrangement joins TRBV15 to TRBJ1-1, with D tentatively TRBD1 (5 bases). Deletions cut 0 bases from V and 5 bases from J, with 10 bases between. Germline CDR1 and CDR2: LNHNV and YYDKDF (reference sequence). The CDR3 has 14 residues. Written as DNA, the CDR3 is TGTGCCACCAGCAGAGAAATCGGGGGAACTGAAGCTTTCTTT. Protein sequence: CATSREIGGTEAFF.

The V and J genes are TRBV9 and TRBJ2-7; 8 bases align to TRBD2. Germline V CDR1 and CDR2: SGDLS, YYNGEE. J gave up 5 bases and V 2 bases, and 12 bases lay outside the gene matches. The CDR3 sequence is 16 residues long. CDR3 bases: TGTGCCAGCAGCGTCGGCCTCAGCGGGAGCCTACACGAGCAGTACTTC. Translating gives CASSVGLSGSLHEQYF. Full variable domain (outside the CDR3, taken from reference TRBV9 and TRBJ2-7): DSGVTQTPKHLITATGQRVTLRCSPRSGDLSVYWYQQSLDQGLQFLIQYYNGEERAKGNILERFSAQQFPDLHSELNLSSLELGDSALYFCASSVGLSGSLHEQYFGPGTRLTVT.

V gene TRBV4-2 combines with J gene TRBJ2-1, with 11 positions matching TRBD2. Trimming took 0 bases from V and 10 from J; bases not matched to a gene: 8. The CDR3 loop spans 16 amino acids. The germline CDR1 and CDR2 sequences are LGHNA and YNFKEQ. The CDR3 nucleotides are TGTGCCAGCAGCCAAGACACTAGCGGGAGTCTTTGGGAGCAGTTCTTC. Amino acid sequence: CASSQDTSGSLWEQFF.

This clone was seen a few times. The chain recombines TRBV5-1 with TRBJ2-7; 9 bases align to TRBD1. This CDR3 has 17 residues. V gave up 0 bases and J gave up 1 base; unmatched junction bases: 8. Per the germline V gene, CDR1 is SGHRS and CDR2 is YFSETQ. The CDR3 sequence is CASSLEVGQGFSYEQYF. CDR3 DNA sequence: TGCGCCAGCAGCTTGGAAGTCGGACAGGGGTTTTCCTACGAGCAGTACTTC.

The chain joins TRBV11-2 to TRBJ2-1; a possible D gene is TRBD2 (7 bases). The germline V gene has CDR1 SGHAT and CDR2 FQNNGV. This CDR3 region has 15 residues. Trimming removed 1 base at V and 2 bases at J, with 9 bases between. The CDR3 DNA reads TGTGCCAGCAGCTTAGTGGGGGGGCCCTACAATGAGCAGTTCTTC. This gives the protein CASSLVGGPYNEQFF.

This clone was detected a few times. The chain is built from TRBV9 and TRBJ2-2; a possible D gene is TRBD1 (5 bases). Trimming removed 7 bases from V and 6 bases from J, with 13 bases in between. Germline assignment: CDR1 SGDLS and CDR2 YYNGEE. The CDR3 totals 13 residues. DNA for the CDR3: TGTGCCAGCGGACATCCGGATTCCGGGGAGCTGTTTTTT. This sequence encodes CASGHPDSGELFF.

The CDR3 here is CASSPATASYEQYF. In DNA, the CDR3 is TGTGCCAGCTCACCCGCGACAGCGTCCTACGAGCAGTACTTC. The chain links TRBV18 to TRBJ2-7, with D maybe TRBD1 (5 bases). The V end lost 3 bases, the J end lost 1 base, and 10 bases lay between the germline ends. From germline, CDR1 is KGHSH and CDR2 LQKENI. This CDR3 has 14 residues.

CDR3 amino acids: CAWSPAGPYGYTF. As DNA, the CDR3 is TGTGCCTGGAGCCCCGCTGGGCCCTATGGCTACACCTTC. The V and J genes are TRBV30 and TRBJ1-2; D gene unclear. Trimming left V 3 bases short and J 4 bases short, with 12 bases between. In germline, CDR1 is GTSNPN, CDR2 SVGIG (reference sequence). This CDR3 contains 13 residues.

CDR3 protein: CASSPQGRSNEQFF. The CDR3 nucleotides read TGTGCCAGCAGCCCACAGGGGAGGTCCAATGAGCAGTTCTTC. V gene TRBV6-4 combines with J gene TRBJ2-1, with D possibly matching TRBD1 (7 bases). This CDR3 contains 14 residues. Trimming removed 6 bases at V and 6 bases at J, with 15 bases between. CDR1 MRHNA and CDR2 SNTAGT come from the germline V gene.

This clone was observed a few times. The CDR3 DNA follows: TGTGCCAGCAGCCCGGGTTGGACTGAAGCTTTCTTT. Residues: CASSPGWTEAFF. The chain recombines TRBV7-4 with TRBJ1-1; D remains ambiguous. The germline CDR1 and CDR2 sequences are SGHVT and SQSDAQ. With 5 bases removed from V and 5 bases from J, the gap between germline ends came to 9 bases. CDR3 length equals 12 residues.

The chain uses TRBV27 and TRBJ2-3, with TRBD2 as a possible D gene (5 bases). Germline values: CDR1 MNHEY, CDR2 SMNVEV (reference sequence). Deletions cut 4 bases from V and 2 bases from J, with 16 bases between. The CDR3 consists of 16 residues. The DNA for the CDR3 is TGTGCCAGCAGTTCCGGACTTACCCCCGACACAGATACGCAGTATTTT. Translating it yields CASSSGLTPDTDTQYF.

The chain employs TRBV30 and TRBJ1-5; perhaps TRBD1 as D (6 bases). This CDR3 is 15 amino acids long. The germline gives CDR1 GTSNPN, CDR2 SVGIG (reference sequence). V gave up 7 bases and J gave up 2 bases, with 18 bases separating them. Written as DNA, the CDR3 is TGTGCCTTCTCATTTCAGGGGAAGGGCAATCAGCCCCAGCATTTT. This translates into CAFSFQGKGNQPQHF.

The CDR3 reads CASNLQIGGQETQYF. Written as DNA, the CDR3 is TGTGCCAGCAACCTCCAGATAGGAGGGCAAGAGACCCAGTACTTC. This chain uses TRBV7-2 with TRBJ2-5, with D possibly TRBD2 on 6 matching bases. The V gene's germline CDR1 is SGHTA and CDR2 FQGNSA. The CDR3 has 15 residues. V lost 7 bases and J 2 bases, leaving 17 bases between the germline ends.